Below are 8 T cell receptor beta chains sequenced from a single sample in a study of T-cell reconstitution after alpha-beta-depleted transplantation in children (dated by TCRdb to the mid-2010s). The library relied on PCR. The reads were generated on an Illumina HiSeq 2500. TCR library preparation used molecular barcoding, with unique molecular identifiers applied to normalize quantification of the TCRbeta repertoire. TCRdb reprocessing: public reads trimmed at Q25 with fastp, clones called with MiXCR, in-frame beta chains kept. CDR3 protein sequences are deduplicated, and each keeps its most common genes and DNA. This sample holds some 200,000 distinct CDR3 sequences; about 8.8% were observed only once. 5.1% of the sample belongs to the ten largest clones. The specimen was PBMCs from the stem cell graft donor, collected from the stem cell graft. The receptors derive from a human donor who donated a stem cell graft to a child with SCID.

Only a few counts were recorded for this clonotype. The genes are TRBV29-1 and TRBJ2-3; TRBD1 agrees at 12 bases. V trimming: 6 bases; J trimming: 6 bases; junction bases outside the gene matches: 10. CDR1 and CDR2 (germline): SQVTM, ANQGSEA. The CDR3 loop spans 15 amino acids. CDR3 sequence: CSVNPGTGGSDTQYF. As DNA, the CDR3 is TGCAGCGTCAACCCCGGGACAGGGGGCTCCGATACGCAGTATTTT.

This clonotype appeared a few times. The chain is built from TRBV5-1 and TRBJ1-2, with D maybe TRBD1 (5 bases). The CDR3 is made up of 14 amino acids. V was shortened by 1 base and J by 8 bases, with 15 bases between the two germline ends. Germline V lookup: CDR1 SGHRS, CDR2 YFSETQ. DNA for the CDR3: TGCGCCAGCAGCTTGATCCCATCTAACAGGGGCTACACCTTC. Its protein is CASSLIPSNRGYTF.

This clonotype was observed at least ten times. The chain recombines TRBV5-4 with TRBJ2-1; 8 positions match TRBD2. Germline assignment: CDR1 SGHNT and CDR2 YYREEE (reference sequence). Unmatched junction bases numbered 10, after V lost 4 bases and J lost 4 bases. The CDR3 runs 16 residues. This CDR3 is CASSRRPGGLYNEQFF. For the CDR3, the DNA is TGTGCCAGCAGCCGGCGGCCGGGGGGGTTGTACAATGAGCAGTTCTTC.

This clonotype was observed many times. The J gene is TRBJ1-4, the V gene TRBV7-9; perhaps TRBD1 as D (6 bases). This CDR3 region has 16 residues. The V end lost 3 bases, the J end lost 8 bases, and 19 bases lay between the germline ends. CDR1 SEHNR and CDR2 FQNEAQ come from the germline V gene (reference sequence). This CDR3 reads CASSFPLGGAGEKLFF. CDR3 bases: TGTGCCAGCAGCTTCCCCCTGGGGGGGGCAGGGGAAAAACTGTTTTTT.

There are many counts of this clonotype. V usage is TRBV10-3 and J usage is TRBJ2-1; 10 positions match TRBD2. The germline V gene has CDR1 ENHRY and CDR2 SYGVKD. With 2 bases clipped from V and 5 bases from J, the junction kept 6 bases outside the gene matches. The CDR3 loop spans 16 amino acids. CDR3 loop: CAISEVLAGINNEQFF. The CDR3 nucleotides are TGTGCCATCAGTGAGGTACTAGCGGGGATAAACAATGAGCAGTTCTTC.

The table lists this clonotype with many counts. This rearrangement joins TRBV6-5 to TRBJ1-2, with TRBD1 matching over 7 bases. Germline V gene lookup returns CDR1 MNHEY and CDR2 SVGAGI. The CDR3 sequence is 14 residues long. V trimming: 0 bases; J trimming: 6 bases; junction bases outside the gene matches: 4. CDR3 region: CASSYSRGGDGYTF. The CDR3 region has the DNA TGTGCCAGCAGTTACTCCAGGGGGGGTGATGGCTACACCTTC.

This clonotype was seen only a few times. This may arise from a read error, as a much more abundant clone is one base away. V and J are TRBV20-1 and TRBJ1-5, with 11 bases fitting TRBD1. CDR3 length: 17 residues. Germline V gene data show CDR1 as DFQATT and CDR2 as SNEGSKA (reference sequence). The CDR3 coding sequence is TGCTGTGCTAGAGATCTTAAATGGGGACAGGGGGAGCAGCCCCAGCATTTT. As protein: CCARDLKWGQGEQPQHF.

This clonotype was detected ten times or more. V is TRBV5-1 and J is TRBJ1-2; 12 bases line up with TRBD1. Germline CDR1 and CDR2: SGHRS and YFSETQ. This CDR3 contains 17 residues. V was pared by 2 bases and J by 5 bases, with 10 bases of the junction left unmatched. CDR3 DNA sequence: TGCGCCAGCAGCTTTCATTCGGGACAGGGGGCTTCTTATGGCTACACCTTC. This codes for CASSFHSGQGASYGYTF.